One sample yielded the 3 T cell receptor beta chains listed below, sequenced in a study of blood T cell repertoires in COVID-19. The protocol was immunoSEQ multiplex PCR, while the TCRdb copy is restricted to in-frame clones and leaves out a portion. Among 65,000 to 95,000 clones listed, approximately 90% were seen once. The sequenced sample was peripheral blood. The receptors were gathered from a man over 45 with COVID-19, enrolled during active disease.

The V gene is TRBV27, the J gene TRBJ2-1; 15 bases fit TRBD2. Germline V gene lookup returns CDR1 MNHEY and CDR2 SMNVEV (reference sequence). Trimming at V came to 2 bases and at J to 4 bases, leaving 6 bases not matched to a gene. There are 18 residues in the CDR3. CDR3 protein: CASSLRTSGRAMYNEQFF. CDR3 nucleotide sequence: TGTGCCAGCAGTTTAAGGACTAGCGGGAGGGCCATGTACAATGAGCAGTTCTTC.

The chain links TRBV7-8 to TRBJ2-3; D ambiguous. This CDR3 has 13 amino acids. Germline loops: CDR1 SGHVS, CDR2 FQNEAQ. V was pared by 4 bases and J by 4 bases, with 9 bases between. CDR3 coding DNA: TGTGCCAGCAGCTCTCTACTTCCAGATACGCAGTATTTT. As protein: CASSSLLPDTQYF.

The chain combines TRBV11-2 with TRBJ2-5, with 10 positions matching TRBD2. Germline V gives CDR1 SGHAT, CDR2 FQNNGV. The CDR3 is 15 residues long. The ends lost 5 bases at V and 5 bases at J; junction bases unmatched: 8. CDR3 residues: CASSPAGGSWETQYF. CDR3 DNA: TGTGCCAGCAGCCCAGCGGGGGGGAGCTGGGAGACCCAGTACTTC. The full variable domain, with the rest looked up from reference TRBV11-2 and TRBJ2-5, is EAGVAQSPRYKIIEKRQSVAFWCNPISGHATLYWYQQILGQGPKLLIQFQNNGVVDDSQLPKDRFSAERLKGVDSTLKIQPAKLEDSAVYLCASSPAGGSWETQYFGPGTRLLVL.